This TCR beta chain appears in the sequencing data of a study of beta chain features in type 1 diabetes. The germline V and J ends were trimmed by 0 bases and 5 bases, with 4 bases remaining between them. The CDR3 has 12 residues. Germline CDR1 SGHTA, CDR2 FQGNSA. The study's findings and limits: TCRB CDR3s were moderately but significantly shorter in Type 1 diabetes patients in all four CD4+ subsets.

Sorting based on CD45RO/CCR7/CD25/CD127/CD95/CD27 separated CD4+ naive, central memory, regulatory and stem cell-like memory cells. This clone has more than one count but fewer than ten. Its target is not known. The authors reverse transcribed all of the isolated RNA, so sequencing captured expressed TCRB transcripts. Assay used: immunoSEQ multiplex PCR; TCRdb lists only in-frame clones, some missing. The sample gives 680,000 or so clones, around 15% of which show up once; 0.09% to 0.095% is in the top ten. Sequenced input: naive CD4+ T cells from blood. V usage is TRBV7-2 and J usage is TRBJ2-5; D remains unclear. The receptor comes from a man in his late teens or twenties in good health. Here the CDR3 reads CASSLAAETQYF. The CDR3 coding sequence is TGTGCCAGCAGCTTAGCGGCGGAGACCCAGTACTTC.